This record looks at one T cell receptor beta chain sequence and its context. What it recognizes is unknown. This sample stems from a study of T-cell memory formation after mild COVID-19. The overall study: Across donors, TCR clusters were largely donor specific. Study-wide results and caveats: Contracting clones from day 15 to 85 showed balanced CD4/CD8; later expanders favored CD4+. Prior to infection, memory already included some responding clones, suggesting cross-reactive memory joined.

The CDR3 sequence is 13 residues long. CDR1 and CDR2 (germline): SGHRS, YFSETQ. Trimming took 6 bases from V and 1 from J, leaving 9 bases between them. TCRdb re-analysed the 5' RACE reads in MiXCR, keeping a single row per CDR3 protein. The table records nearly 350,000 distinct CDR3 sequences, over 10% of them present only once. The chain joins TRBV5-1 to TRBJ2-3; D might be TRBD2 (6 bases). This TCR derives from a man aged 18 to 30 who had mild COVID-19 (a few samples of this study predate the infection). Cell type and time point are not known. The sequencing input was PBMCs or a T cell subset sorted from them (not recorded which). CDR3 nucleotides: TGCGCCAGCACCTCGGGGGGCACAGATACGCAGTATTTT. This encodes CASTSGGTDTQYF.